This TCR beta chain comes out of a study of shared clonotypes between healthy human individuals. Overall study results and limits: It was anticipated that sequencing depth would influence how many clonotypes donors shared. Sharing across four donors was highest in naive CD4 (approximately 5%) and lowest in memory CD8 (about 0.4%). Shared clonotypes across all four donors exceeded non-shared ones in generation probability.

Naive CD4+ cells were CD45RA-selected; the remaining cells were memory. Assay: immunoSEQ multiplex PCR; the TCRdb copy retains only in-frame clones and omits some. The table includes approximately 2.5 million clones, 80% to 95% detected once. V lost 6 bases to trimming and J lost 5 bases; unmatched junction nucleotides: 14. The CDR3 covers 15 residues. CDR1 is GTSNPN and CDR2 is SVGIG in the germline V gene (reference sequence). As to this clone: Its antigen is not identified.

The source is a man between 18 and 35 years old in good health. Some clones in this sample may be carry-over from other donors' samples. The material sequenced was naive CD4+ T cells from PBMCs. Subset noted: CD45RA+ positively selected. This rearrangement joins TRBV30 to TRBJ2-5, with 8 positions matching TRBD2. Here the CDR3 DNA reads TGTGCCTGCTCGCCCCTGGCGGGAGGACGCGAGACCCAGTACTTC. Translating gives CACSPLAGGRETQYF.